The following is a TCR beta chain sequence with its context. The sample belongs to a study of Tregs in tolerant kidney transplant recipients. Produced via immunoSEQ multiplex PCR; TCRdb's table is partial and in-frame only. Here the sample table reports some 10,000 clones. Related graft donors supplied nonmyeloablative bone marrow transplants, and mixed chimerism was transient. Thawed PBMCs were FACS-sorted into unstimulated CD4+CD25+CD127- regulatory T cells, CD4+CD25- non-regulatory cells, CD4 and CD8 cells. The sequence derives from a human patient who received a combined kidney and bone marrow transplant. These T cells may partly come from the graft donor. Source: CD8+ T cells from blood (PBMCs), taken 24 months after the transplant.

CDR3 sequence: CASSPLDREPYGYTF. Incomplete CDR3 DNA: TGTGCCAGCAGCCCCTTGGACAGGGAACCCTATGGC. This rearrangement joins TRBV7-9 to TRBJ1-2, with 8 bases lining up with TRBD1. The read terminates 3 residues before the CDR3 end, so the remaining end is supplied by the germline J gene. V trimming: 5 bases; J trimming: 4 bases; junction bases outside the gene matches: 9. The germline V gene encodes CDR1 SEHNR and CDR2 FQNEAQ (reference sequence). The CDR3 contains 15 residues.